This section outlines one TCR beta chain sequence together with its context. Its antigen is unknown. The input lacks base qualities; no much larger clone sits a single base away. The data were taken from a study of CD8+ T cells in alopecia areata (dated by TCRdb to the late 2010s). Turning to the overall study: The study used high-throughput TCRbeta sequencing to examine T cell clonal expansion in alopecia areata, in both the C3H/HeJ mouse model and human patients. In humans, TCRbeta sequencing was performed on scalp tissue and on sorted CD4+ and CD8+ peripheral blood T cells from healthy controls and from patients with patchy or totalis/universalis alopecia areata. Scalp clonality was compared across normal scalp (n=4), patchy alopecia areata scalp (n=8), and alopecia totalis/universalis scalp (n=8). RNA was obtained with the PAXgene miRNA kit for fixed scalp, the miRNeasy kit for PBMCs, and the RNeasy kit for mouse skin. TCRbeta CDR3 regions were amplified by immunoSEQ multiplex PCR with 35 Vbeta forward and 13 Jbeta reverse primers. Beyond this particular receptor, the publication reports: Scalp TCR repertoire analysis is complicated because resident alphabeta T cells in normal human skin are also sequenced, whereas mouse skin is dominated by gammadelta T cells. Shared TCR sequences between patients were less evident than in mice, which may be partly attributable to HLA diversity in the patient population. Compared with normal scalp, lesional scalp had higher clonality and more expanded CD8+ clones, particularly in alopecia totalis/universalis, a pattern that suggests antigenic drive.

PBMCs were isolated by density centrifugation and stained for CD3, CD4 and CD8, and CD4+ and CD8+ T cells were sorted on a FACSAria. Scalp biopsies and blood samples were provided by unaffected controls. The germline V gene specifies KGHSH as CDR1 and LQKENI as CDR2. The CDR3 numbers 13 residues from cysteine through phenylalanine. Only CDR3 DNA is held: 39 bases, read in frame from base 1. Trimming removed 1 base from V and 7 bases from J, leaving 7 bases between the germline ends. Library preparation was by the immunoSEQ multiplex PCR assay. RNA was extracted from all samples and reverse transcribed into cDNA, which served as template for TCR sequencing. SuperScript III was used for first-strand cDNA synthesis, primed with a 2:1 mix of oligo-dT and random hexamers. A synthetic immune receptor repertoire was used to measure amplification bias, and any remaining bias was corrected computationally. Regarding the original processing steps: Raw reads were preprocessed to remove errors, and CDR3 was defined according to IMGT conventions as the region from the conserved cysteine to phenylalanine. To get clonality, Shannon entropy was normalized by log2 of the number of productive unique TCRs and the result was subtracted from 1. CD4 or CD8 identity of scalp clones was inferred by cross-referencing scalp TCRbeta sequences with sorted blood CD4 and CD8 repertoires. TCRdb limited this immuneACCESS table to in-frame rearrangements with V and J called. A share of clones is missing; checked studies link under half to unresolved V genes, and the rest is unexplained. The D gene and trimming were derived from the DNA, and the V and J assignments and clone size from that table. The sample contains more than 95,000 clones, approximately 60% of them found a single time. 8% to 10% of the sample lies in the top ten.

This sequence originates from a human donor in good health. This chain joins TRBV18 to TRBJ2-2; the best D guess is TRBD2, with 6 bases matching. The sequenced material came from CD4+ T cells sorted from blood. The nucleotides read TGTGCCAGCTCACCACAGGGAGGCGGGGAGCTGTTTTTT. Its coded protein is CASSPQGGGELFF.